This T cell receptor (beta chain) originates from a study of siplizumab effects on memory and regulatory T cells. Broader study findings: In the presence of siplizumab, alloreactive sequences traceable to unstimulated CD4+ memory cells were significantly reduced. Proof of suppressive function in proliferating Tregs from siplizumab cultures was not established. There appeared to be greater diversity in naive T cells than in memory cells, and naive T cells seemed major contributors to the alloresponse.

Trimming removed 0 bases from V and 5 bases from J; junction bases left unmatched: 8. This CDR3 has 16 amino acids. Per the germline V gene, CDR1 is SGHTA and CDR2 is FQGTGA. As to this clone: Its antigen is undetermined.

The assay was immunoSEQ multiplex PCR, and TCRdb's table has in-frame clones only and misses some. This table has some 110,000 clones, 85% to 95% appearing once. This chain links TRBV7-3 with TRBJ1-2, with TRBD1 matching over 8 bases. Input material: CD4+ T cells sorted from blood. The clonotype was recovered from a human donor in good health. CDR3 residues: CASSLTWTGKLYGYTF. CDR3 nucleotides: TGTGCCAGCAGCTTAACGTGGACAGGGAAGCTGTATGGCTACACCTTC. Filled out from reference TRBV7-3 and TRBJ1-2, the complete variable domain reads GAGVSQTPSNKVTEKGKYVELRCDPISGHTALYWYRQSLGQGPEFLIYFQGTGAADDSGLPNDRFFAVRPEGSVSTLKIQRTERGDSAVYLCASSLTWTGKLYGYTFGSGTRLTVV.